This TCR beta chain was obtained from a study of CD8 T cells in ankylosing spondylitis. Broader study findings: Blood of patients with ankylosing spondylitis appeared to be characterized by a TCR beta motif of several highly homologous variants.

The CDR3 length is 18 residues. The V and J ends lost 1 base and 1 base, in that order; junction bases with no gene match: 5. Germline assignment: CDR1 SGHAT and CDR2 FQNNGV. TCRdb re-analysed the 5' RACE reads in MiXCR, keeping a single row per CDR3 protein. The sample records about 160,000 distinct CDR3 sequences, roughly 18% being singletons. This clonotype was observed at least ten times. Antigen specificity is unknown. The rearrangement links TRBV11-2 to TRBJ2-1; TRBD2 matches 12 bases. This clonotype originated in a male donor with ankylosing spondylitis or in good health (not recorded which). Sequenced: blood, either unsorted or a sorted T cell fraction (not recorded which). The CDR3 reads CASSLVGLAGGSYNEQFF. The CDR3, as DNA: TGTGCCAGCAGCTTAGTCGGCCTAGCGGGAGGGTCCTACAATGAGCAGTTCTTC.